This is a list of T cell receptor beta chains from one sample in a study of blood T cell repertoires in COVID-19. The data were produced by immunoSEQ multiplex PCR, yet TCRdb's version contains in-frame clones alone and is incomplete. Of roughly 70,000 clones listed, roughly 89% are singletons. Sequencing input: peripheral blood. Receptors originate from a human donor in a cohort sampled during active COVID-19. Each CDR3 is given with its conserved first and last residue. The D gene is left open where the match is weak. Clone size, where shown, is once, few, many, or a class for clones that have expanded.

>-|TRBV24-1|TRBJ2-3|TRBD2
CATRPSGGASDTQYF
TGTGCCACCAGGCCTAGCGGGGGGGCTTCAGATACGCAGTATTTT
>-|TRBV27|TRBJ1-2|-
CASSPRGAGIYGYTF
TGTGCCAGCAGTCCCCGCGGGGCAGGGATCTATGGCTACACCTTC
>-|TRBV6-6|TRBJ2-6|-
CASSPYPRVSGANVLTF
TGTGCCAGCAGTCCTTATCCCAGGGTGTCCGGGGCCAACGTCCTGACTTTC
>once|TRBV4-3|TRBJ2-7|-
CASSPNSSPRQGLSYEQYF
TGCGCCAGCAGCCCGAATTCCAGTCCGCGACAGGGACTCTCCTACGAGCAGTACTTC
>-|TRBV3-1/TRBV3-2|TRBJ1-4|TRBD1
CASTRGTGNEKLFF
TGTGCCAGCACCCGCGGGACAGGAAACGAAAAACTGTTTTTT
>few|TRBV11-2|TRBJ1-3|-
CASSRSRHSLSGNTIYF
TGTGCCAGCAGCCGCTCTCGACACTCCTTGTCTGGAAACACCATATATTTT
>-|TRBV5-6|TRBJ1-5|-
CASSSPNQPQHF
TGTGCCAGCAGCTCTCCCAATCAGCCCCAGCATTTT
>-|TRBV9|TRBJ1-2|-
CASSAPDGYTF
TGTGCCAGCAGCGCCCCAGATGGCTACACCTTC
>-|TRBV24-1|TRBJ2-7|TRBD1
CATSESGTGLGEQYF
TGTGCCACCAGTGAATCCGGGACAGGGCTGGGCGAGCAGTACTTC
>-|TRBV5-1|TRBJ1-2|-
CASSSDGGYGYTF
TGCGCCAGCAGTTCGGACGGAGGCTATGGCTACACCTTC
>-|TRBV27|TRBJ1-2|-
CASSLGWGQDGYTF
TGTGCCAGCAGTTTAGGGTGGGGCCAAGATGGCTACACCTTC
>-|TRBV2|TRBJ1-2|-
CASSDVNSGGYTF
TGTGCCAGCAGTGATGTCAATTCGGGTGGCTACACCTTC
>-|TRBV6-6|TRBJ1-1|TRBD1
CASRDRGPGTEAFF
TGTGCCAGCCGGGACAGGGGGCCGGGCACTGAAGCTTTCTTT
>once|TRBV29-1|TRBJ1-1|TRBD1
CSVEDRGLMNTEAFF
TGCAGCGTTGAAGATAGGGGGCTCATGAACACTGAAGCTTTCTTT
>-|TRBV7-9|TRBJ1-1|TRBD1
CASSPRSPGQGGFSEAFF
TGTGCCAGCAGCCCGAGATCTCCGGGACAGGGGGGTTTCTCTGAAGCTTTCTTT
>-|TRBV4-3|TRBJ2-6|TRBD2
CASSPLLAGAISGANVLTF
TGCGCCAGCAGCCCTTTACTAGCGGGGGCCATCTCTGGGGCCAACGTCCTGACTTTC
>-|TRBV7-8|TRBJ1-2|-
CASTPGGIYGYTF
TGTGCCAGCACCCCGGGGGGGATCTATGGCTACACCTTC
>once|TRBV5-6|TRBJ1-1|-
CASSFPTFRTEAFF
TGTGCCAGCAGTTTCCCAACGTTCCGGACAGAAGCTTTCTTT
>-|TRBV4-3|TRBJ1-2|-
CASSPRQALYGYTF
TGCGCCAGCAGTCCCCGACAGGCCCTCTATGGCTACACCTTC
>once|TRBV11-2|TRBJ2-1|TRBD2
CASSFPSGGASGEQFF
TGTGCCAGCAGCTTCCCTAGCGGGGGGGCTTCGGGAGAGCAGTTCTTC
>-|TRBV27|TRBJ1-1|TRBD1
CASSLGRGLIAFF
TGTGCCAGCAGTTTAGGCAGGGGGCTTATAGCTTTCTTT
>-|TRBV30|TRBJ2-7|TRBD2
CAWSVRGGRTYEQYF
TGTGCCTGGAGTGTACGGGGGGGAAGGACCTACGAGCAGTACTTC
>-|TRBV3-1/TRBV3-2|TRBJ2-6|TRBD1
CASSQNDGQALSGANVLTF
TGTGCCAGCAGCCAAAATGATGGACAGGCGCTCTCTGGGGCCAACGTCCTGACTTTC
>few|TRBV11-2|TRBJ2-7|TRBD1
CASSLAPGQGREQYF
TGTGCCAGCAGCTTGGCCCCGGGACAGGGACGGGAGCAGTACTTC
>-|TRBV10-3|TRBJ2-7|-
CAISGGEGRDNYEQYF
TGTGCCATCAGTGGGGGAGAAGGGAGGGACAACTACGAGCAGTACTTC
>-|TRBV11-2|TRBJ1-1|-
CASSSRGGGNTEAFF
TGTGCCAGCAGCTCCCGGGGCGGGGGAAACACTGAAGCTTTCTTT
>-|TRBV30|TRBJ2-6|-
CAWSSGSPGSGANVLTF
TGTGCCTGGAGTTCGGGATCTCCGGGCTCTGGGGCCAACGTCCTGACTTTC
>-|TRBV7-3|TRBJ1-1|-
CASSHTGYSTEAFF
TGTGCCAGCAGCCACACAGGGTACAGCACTGAAGCTTTCTTT
>-|TRBV13|TRBJ2-3|-
CASSFYRFPDTQYF
TGTGCCAGCAGCTTCTATCGGTTCCCAGATACGCAGTATTTT
>-|TRBV27|TRBJ2-7|TRBD2
CASSTSGGAREQYF
TGTGCCAGCAGTACTAGCGGGGGGGCCCGGGAGCAGTACTTC
>-|TRBV2|TRBJ2-7|TRBD1
CASSEGQGVGF
TGTGCCAGCAGTGAAGGGCAGGGGGTAGGCTTC
>-|TRBV7-2|TRBJ1-1|-
CASSLPGLNTEAFF
TGTGCCAGCAGCTTACCAGGGCTAAACACTGAAGCTTTCTTT
>-|TRBV19|TRBJ1-5|-
CASSIGVGGYSNQPQHF
TGTGCCAGTAGTATAGGGGTGGGAGGATATAGCAATCAGCCCCAGCATTTT
>-|TRBV11-2|TRBJ1-1|-
CASNNRWRQGISEAFF
TGTGCCAGCAATAATAGGTGGAGGCAGGGGATATCTGAAGCTTTCTTT
>-|TRBV27|TRBJ1-2|-
CASSPDRTPYGYTF
TGTGCCAGCAGTCCGGACAGAACTCCCTATGGCTACACCTTC
>-|TRBV24-1|TRBJ2-7|TRBD1
CATSDRTGPNYEQYF
TGTGCCACCAGTGATCGGACAGGACCTAACTACGAGCAGTACTTC
>-|TRBV6-2/TRBV6-3|TRBJ1-2|-
CASSHRTIGANYGYTF
TGTGCCAGCAGCCACCGTACGATAGGAGCTAACTATGGCTACACCTTC
>-|TRBV2|TRBJ1-5|-
CASTMEYYQPQHF
TGTGCCAGCACGATGGAGTACTATCAGCCCCAGCATTTT
>-|TRBV2|TRBJ1-4|TRBD1
CASRPMVDRGRVGKLFF
TGTGCCAGCAGACCCATGGTAGACAGGGGGCGCGTTGGAAAACTGTTTTTT
>-|TRBV13|TRBJ1-1|-
CASSPVTGNTEAFF
TGTGCCAGCAGCCCTGTGACGGGGAACACTGAAGCTTTCTTT
>-|TRBV5-1|TRBJ2-7|TRBD1
CASSFGQASYEQYF
TGCGCCAGCAGCTTTGGACAGGCCTCCTACGAGCAGTACTTC
>-|TRBV6-7|TRBJ1-2|TRBD1
CASRIRRTGEGGYGYTF
TGTGCCAGCAGAATACGCCGGACAGGGGAAGGAGGATATGGCTACACCTTC